These 32 T cell receptor beta chains came from one sample sequenced in a study of T cell responses to AZD1222 COVID-19 vaccine. The data were produced by immunoSEQ multiplex PCR, yet TCRdb's version contains in-frame clones alone and is incomplete. The table lists some 180,000 clones, about 83% of them singletons. Sequenced here: peripheral blood, sampled 28 days after the second AZD1222 dose. The receptors here all came from an adult who received the AZD1222 COVID-19 vaccine.

This sequence joins TRBV6-6 and TRBJ2-2, with no clear D. V shed 4 bases and J shed 6 bases, with 15 bases lying between them. The CDR3 is 15 residues long. Germline assignment: CDR1 MNHNY and CDR2 SVGAGI (reference sequence). CDR3 loop: CASSSPGILAGELFF. Here the CDR3 DNA reads TGTGCCAGCAGTTCCCCTGGGATCCTCGCCGGGGAGCTGTTTTTT.

The chain combines TRBV14 with TRBJ1-3, with 10 positions matching TRBD1. From germline, CDR1 is SGHDN and CDR2 FVKESK. This CDR3 region has 15 residues. The J segment lost 6 bases and the V segment lost 4 bases, leaving 6 bases of the junction unmatched. Written as DNA, the CDR3 is TGTGCCAGCAGCCGAGACAGGGGGCCTGTAAACACCATATATTTT. This encodes CASSRDRGPVNTIYF. Looking up the rest from reference TRBV14 and TRBJ1-3 gives the full variable domain: EAGVTQFPSHSVIEKGQTVTLRCDPISGHDNLYWYRRVMGKEIKFLLHFVKESKQDESGMPNNRFLAERTGGTYSTLKVQPAELEDSGVYFCASSRDRGPVNTIYFGEGSWLTVV.

The CDR3 coding sequence is TGTGCCAGCAGCCCCGCCACGGGCCCGGGGTCACCCCTCCACTTT. Protein product: CASSPATGPGSPLHF. This sequence joins TRBV4-2 and TRBJ1-6; D uncertain. V lost 4 bases and J lost 10, with 17 bases in between. This CDR3 comprises 15 residues. Germline CDR1 and CDR2: LGHNA and YNFKEQ.

This clone was counted a single time. The CDR3 coding sequence is TGCGCCAGCAGCTTTGGGCCTAATCAGCCCCAGCATTTT. Translated, it gives CASSFGPNQPQHF. V gene TRBV5-1 combines with J gene TRBJ1-5; D not certain. The germline gives CDR1 SGHRS, CDR2 YFSETQ. This CDR3 region has 13 residues. With 2 bases removed from V and 4 bases from J, the gap between germline ends came to 7 bases.

The CDR3 loop is CASSQTGLTYEQYF. The CDR3 DNA sequence: TGTGCCAGCAGCCAGACAGGACTTACCTACGAGCAGTACTTC. The chain recombines TRBV14 with TRBJ2-7, with a possible D match to TRBD1 (6 bases). The CDR3 totals 14 residues. The germline V gene has CDR1 SGHDN and CDR2 FVKESK. Trimming left V 3 bases short and J 2 bases short, with 11 bases between.

The chain links TRBV6-5 to TRBJ2-3; tentative D call: TRBD2 (6 bases). This CDR3 spans 15 amino acids. V was trimmed by 7 bases and J by 6 bases, leaving 20 bases between them. Germline CDR1 is MNHEY and CDR2 is SVGAGI. CDR3 sequence: CASKEGSFLSDTQYF. CDR3 nucleotides: TGTGCCAGCAAGGAGGGCTCCTTTTTGTCGGATACGCAGTATTTT.

The V and J genes are TRBV3-1 (or the pseudogene TRBV3-2) and TRBJ2-1, with a tentative D call TRBD2 (6 bases). Trimming shortened V by 3 bases and J by 0 bases, and 12 bases separated the two germline ends. Germline assignment: CDR1 LGHDT and CDR2 YNNKEL (reference sequence). This CDR3 region has 16 residues. CDR3 in DNA: TGTGCCAGCAGCCACAGGGACGGGAGCTCCTACAATGAGCAGTTCTTC. Encoded protein: CASSHRDGSSYNEQFF.

This clone was recorded only once. The V gene is TRBV29-1, the J gene TRBJ1-1, with D perhaps TRBD1 (6 bases). Per the germline V gene, CDR1 is SQVTM and CDR2 is ANQGSEA. V gave up 7 bases and J gave up 4 bases, with 16 bases separating them. There are 13 residues in the CDR3. The DNA for the CDR3 is TGCAGCGCCCGAAAGGGGGGTGGCACTGAAGCTTTCTTT. Residues: CSARKGGGTEAFF. Combining the CDR3 with reference TRBV29-1 and TRBJ1-1 gives the whole variable domain SAVISQKPSRDICQRGTSLTIQCQVDSQVTMMFWYRQQPGQSLTLIATANQGSEATYESGFVIDKFPISRPNLTFSTLTVSNMSPEDSSIYLCSARKGGGTEAFFGQGTRLTVV.

The DNA of the CDR3 is TGTGCCAGTAGTATAATTGCAGGGGCTGGGGCCAACGTCCTGACTTTC. As protein: CASSIIAGAGANVLTF. V and J are TRBV19 and TRBJ2-6; tentatively, D is TRBD1 (6 bases). Germline CDR1 LNHDA, CDR2 SQIVND (reference sequence). This CDR3 contains 16 residues. V lost 2 bases, J lost 2 bases, and 10 bases lay in between.

This clone has only one observation. V gene TRBV2 combines with J gene TRBJ2-5, with 10 nucleotides matching TRBD1. CDR1 is SNHLY and CDR2 is FYNNEI in the germline V gene. CDR3 length: 14 amino acids. V lost 8 bases and J lost 5; bases outside the gene matches: 8. CDR3 in DNA: TGTGCCAGCCCGGGACAGGGGATTACGGAGACCCAGTACTTC. This codes for CASPGQGITETQYF.

This chain connects TRBV7-9 to TRBJ1-2; weak D call: TRBD1 (5 bases). Looked up from germline, CDR1 is SEHNR and CDR2 is FQNEAQ (reference sequence). The V gene lost 1 base and the J gene lost 6 bases, with 15 bases spanning the gap. There are 15 residues in the CDR3. The CDR3, as DNA: TGTGCCAGCAGCTTAGGACGGCAGGGTTTCCATGGCTACACCTTC. Its protein is CASSLGRQGFHGYTF.

The chain combines TRBV7-9 with TRBJ1-2; D is unclear. Germline lookup yields CDR1 SEHNR and CDR2 FQNEAQ (reference sequence). The V and J ends lost 5 bases and 6 bases respectively, with 10 bases between them. The CDR3 has 12 residues. Here the CDR3 reads CASSRPRDGYTF. CDR3 nucleotide sequence: TGTGCCAGCAGCAGGCCCCGGGATGGCTACACCTTC.

The chain employs TRBV5-4 and TRBJ1-6; no firm D call. V gave up 5 bases and J gave up 0 bases, with 15 bases separating them. The CDR3 length is 17 residues. Germline V gene sequence: CDR1 SGHNT, CDR2 YYREEE (reference sequence). CDR3 nucleotide sequence: TGTGCCAGCAGTTTCCAGATGGGGAGCTCCTATAATTCACCCCTCCACTTT. Amino acid sequence: CASSFQMGSSYNSPLHF.

The rearrangement links TRBV9 to TRBJ1-2; D is possibly TRBD1 (5 bases). Per the germline V gene, CDR1 is SGDLS and CDR2 is YYNGEE. The CDR3 sequence is 17 residues long. Trimming cost V 0 bases and J 2 bases, with 17 bases left between them. The CDR3, as DNA: TGTGCCAGCAGCGTAGATCGGTGGGCAGGGCCGAACTATGGCTACACCTTC. This codes for CASSVDRWAGPNYGYTF.

The chain has TRBV18 and TRBJ2-1; perhaps TRBD1 as D (5 bases). The CDR3 contains 16 residues. CDR1 and CDR2 (germline): KGHSH, LQKENI. V gave up 1 base and J gave up 4 bases, with 14 bases separating them. CDR3 region: CASSPLGANRYNEQFF. DNA of the CDR3: TGTGCCAGCTCACCACTAGGGGCCAACAGATACAATGAGCAGTTCTTC.

The rearrangement links TRBV6-6 to TRBJ1-1; tentative D call: TRBD1 (5 bases). Per germline, CDR1 MNHNY and CDR2 SVGAGI (reference sequence). This CDR3 region has 13 residues. The V end lost 7 bases, the J end lost 4 bases, and 13 bases lay between the germline ends. This chain's CDR3 is CASNRGVSTEAFF. The CDR3 nucleotides are TGTGCCAGCAACCGGGGGGTGAGCACTGAAGCTTTCTTT.

The chain couples TRBV18 to TRBJ2-6, with 7 bases fitting TRBD1. The CDR3 runs to 18 residues. V dropped 0 bases and J dropped 1; count of bases not matched to a gene: 6. CDR1 is KGHSH and CDR2 is LQKENI in the germline V gene. The CDR3 DNA is TGTGCCAGCTCACCACCGGGACAGAAAATATCTGGGGCCAACGTCCTGACTTTC. Translation: CASSPPGQKISGANVLTF. The variable domain in full, completed from reference TRBV18 and TRBJ2-6, reads NAGVMQNPRHLVRRRGQEARLRCSPMKGHSHVYWYRQLPEEGLKFMVYLQKENIIDESGMPKERFSAEFPKEGPSILRIQQVVRGDSAAYFCASSPPGQKISGANVLTFGAGSRLTVL.

Here the CDR3 reads CSVPLPDTQYF. The CDR3 DNA reads TGCAGCGTTCCCCTTCCGGATACGCAGTATTTT. The rearrangement joins TRBV29-1 to TRBJ2-3; D is ambiguous. Germline loops: CDR1 SQVTM, CDR2 ANQGSEA. Trimming stripped 5 bases from V and 6 bases from J, with 9 bases between. This CDR3 has 11 residues.

The J gene is TRBJ1-2, the V gene TRBV6-6; no clear D. The CDR3 is 14 residues long. The V and J ends lost 6 bases and 0 bases respectively, with 11 bases between them. Germline CDR1 and CDR2: MNHNY and SVGAGI (reference sequence). CDR3 sequence (DNA): TGTGCCAGCAGAGATGGGAGTACTAACTATGGCTACACCTTC. Its translation: CASRDGSTNYGYTF.

V gene TRBV5-1 combines with J gene TRBJ1-6; 8 positions match TRBD1. V dropped 4 bases and J dropped 7; count of bases not matched to a gene: 4. The CDR3 extends over 14 amino acids. CDR1 and CDR2 from the germline V gene are SGHRS and YFSETQ. CDR3 bases: TGCGCCAGCAGCCCCTGGACAGGGAATTCACCCCTCCACTTT. Translation: CASSPWTGNSPLHF.

The chain combines TRBV11-2 with TRBJ1-4; no definite D call. Per germline, CDR1 SGHAT and CDR2 FQNNGV. This CDR3 region has 15 residues. Trimming took off 1 base at V and 2 bases at J, with 8 bases between the two ends. DNA of the CDR3: TGTGCCAGCAGCTTAGTGGGGTCTACTAATGAAAAACTGTTTTTT. It is translated as CASSLVGSTNEKLFF.

The chain is built from TRBV25-1 and TRBJ1-1; TRBD1 is a possible D gene (6 bases). The CDR3 loop spans 15 amino acids. Trimming took 6 bases from V and 6 from J, leaving 20 bases between them. The germline V gene encodes CDR1 MGHDK and CDR2 SYGVNS. The CDR3 spells CASRKLTGQRAEAFF. The CDR3 DNA sequence: TGTGCCAGCAGGAAACTGACAGGACAGCGCGCTGAAGCTTTCTTT. Combining the CDR3 with reference TRBV25-1 and TRBJ1-1 gives the whole variable domain EADIYQTPRYLVIGTGKKITLECSQTMGHDKMYWYQQDPGMELHLIHYSYGVNSTEKGDLSSESTVSRIRTEHFPLTLESARPSHTSQYLCASRKLTGQRAEAFFGQGTRLTVV.

The chain links TRBV3-1 (or the pseudogene TRBV3-2) to TRBJ2-2; TRBD1 matches 7 bases. CDR1 LGHDT and CDR2 YNNKEL come from the germline V gene (reference sequence). This CDR3 comprises 14 residues. V lost 2 bases to trimming and J lost 4 bases; unmatched junction nucleotides: 1. The CDR3 region is CASSQSGGTGELFF. The DNA for the CDR3 is TGTGCCAGCAGCCAATCAGGGGGCACCGGGGAGCTGTTTTTT.

V is TRBV19 and J is TRBJ2-1; no reliable D call. V was pared by 8 bases and J by 0 bases, with 17 bases between. Germline loops: CDR1 LNHDA, CDR2 SQIVND (reference sequence). CDR3 length equals 16 residues. DNA for the CDR3: TGTGCCAGTCGAAAGGAGTATCTGAGCTCCTACAATGAGCAGTTCTTC. It specifies CASRKEYLSSYNEQFF. The full variable domain, in which reference TRBV19 and TRBJ2-1 provide the parts outside the CDR3, is DGGITQSPKYLFRKEGQNVTLSCEQNLNHDAMYWYRQDPGQGLRLIYYSQIVNDFQKGDIAEGYSVSREKKESFPLTVTSAQKNPTAFYLCASRKEYLSSYNEQFFGPGTRLTVL.

The rearrangement joins TRBV3-1 (or the pseudogene TRBV3-2) to TRBJ1-5; possible D gene TRBD1, 5 bases. Germline V lookup: CDR1 LGHDT, CDR2 YNNKEL (reference sequence). Trimming stripped 4 bases from V and 0 bases from J, with 19 bases between. The CDR3 covers 18 residues. The CDR3 region is CASSPRGYGEYSNQPQHF. The DNA for the CDR3 is TGTGCCAGCAGCCCAAGGGGATACGGAGAATATAGCAATCAGCCCCAGCATTTT.

The genes are TRBV19 and TRBJ1-1; possible D gene TRBD1, 6 bases. Germline lookup yields CDR1 LNHDA and CDR2 SQIVND (reference sequence). CDR3 length equals 12 residues. V was clipped by 3 bases and J by 13 bases, with 15 bases between them. CDR3 in amino acids: CASSIPRGRGFF. The CDR3 nucleotides read TGTGCCAGTAGTATCCCCCGGGGGCGAGGTTTCTTT.

This sequence joins TRBV11-3 and TRBJ2-1; D unclear. The ends were cut back, 1 base at V and 3 bases at J, with 7 bases in the middle. The length of the CDR3 is 14 residues. The V gene's germline CDR1 is SGHNT and CDR2 YENEEA. The CDR3 DNA sequence: TGTGCCAGCAGCTTAGGGGCTTACTACAATGAGCAGTTCTTC. Amino acid sequence: CASSLGAYYNEQFF.

The J gene is TRBJ2-3, the V gene TRBV6-1; perhaps TRBD2 as D (5 bases). The CDR3 extends over 18 amino acids. With 3 bases removed from V and 0 bases from J, the gap between germline ends came to 19 bases. Germline V CDR1 and CDR2: MNHNS, SASEGT. CDR3 protein: CASSEEAWVSSSTDTQYF. The DNA for the CDR3 is TGTGCCAGCAGTGAGGAGGCGTGGGTTTCTTCTAGCACAGATACGCAGTATTTT.

The rearrangement joins TRBV7-2 to TRBJ2-3, with 10 bases fitting TRBD2. Germline V gene data show CDR1 as SGHTA and CDR2 as FQGNSA. Trimming at V came to 4 bases and at J to 1 base, leaving 5 bases not matched to a gene. The CDR3 has 16 residues. The CDR3 region has the DNA TGTGCCAGCAGCTCCCTAGCGGGGGCCGGCACAGATACGCAGTATTTT. Protein: CASSSLAGAGTDTQYF.

The DNA of the CDR3 is TGTGCCAGCAGGGCCGGGGGCTATGGCTACACCTTC. Protein product: CASRAGGYGYTF. This rearrangement joins TRBV27 to TRBJ1-2; the D gene is possibly TRBD1 (5 bases). The V and J ends lost 6 bases and 4 bases respectively, with 9 bases between them. Per germline, CDR1 MNHEY and CDR2 SMNVEV (reference sequence). The CDR3 has 12 residues.

The chain is built from TRBV5-8 and TRBJ1-6, with D uncertain. The CDR3 covers 14 residues. V was pared by 6 bases and J by 6 bases, with 13 bases between. CDR1 and CDR2 (germline): SGHTS, YDEGEE. The CDR3 region is CASTAVDGNSPLHF. The CDR3 coding sequence is TGTGCCAGCACAGCCGTCGACGGTAATTCACCCCTCCACTTT.

The chain combines TRBV7-9 with TRBJ1-2; 8 bases line up with TRBD1. The CDR3 sequence is 14 residues long. V was pared by 5 bases and J by 6 bases, with 8 bases of the junction left unmatched. The germline V gene encodes CDR1 SEHNR and CDR2 FQNEAQ (reference sequence). The CDR3 nucleotides are TGTGCCAGCAGCCCCCCACGGACAGGGAATGGCTACACCTTC. Protein sequence: CASSPPRTGNGYTF.